The T cell receptor beta chain described here comes from a study of blood T cells in healthy people across ages. Only a few counts were recorded for this clonotype. Using a J-beta primer mix together with a sample-barcoded 5' primer, a second PCR was run for about 6 to 12 cycles. TCRdb reanalysed the 5' RACE reads using MiXCR and keeps one entry per CDR3 protein. Of 550,000 to 750,000 distinct CDR3 sequences in the sample, under 25% were seen once. CDR3 length equals 15 residues. Losses at the gene ends were 5 bases for V and 2 bases for J; bases not matched to a gene: 6. CDR1 is SGHVS and CDR2 is FNYEAQ in the germline V gene.

V and J are TRBV7-6 and TRBJ2-7; 10 nucleotides match TRBD2. The sequenced sample was blood. This receptor was identified in a man in his sixties or seventies in good health. The CDR3 coding sequence is TGTGCCAGCAGCACCACTAGCGGGACCCCCTACGAGCAGTACTTC. Amino acid sequence: CASSTTSGTPYEQYF.